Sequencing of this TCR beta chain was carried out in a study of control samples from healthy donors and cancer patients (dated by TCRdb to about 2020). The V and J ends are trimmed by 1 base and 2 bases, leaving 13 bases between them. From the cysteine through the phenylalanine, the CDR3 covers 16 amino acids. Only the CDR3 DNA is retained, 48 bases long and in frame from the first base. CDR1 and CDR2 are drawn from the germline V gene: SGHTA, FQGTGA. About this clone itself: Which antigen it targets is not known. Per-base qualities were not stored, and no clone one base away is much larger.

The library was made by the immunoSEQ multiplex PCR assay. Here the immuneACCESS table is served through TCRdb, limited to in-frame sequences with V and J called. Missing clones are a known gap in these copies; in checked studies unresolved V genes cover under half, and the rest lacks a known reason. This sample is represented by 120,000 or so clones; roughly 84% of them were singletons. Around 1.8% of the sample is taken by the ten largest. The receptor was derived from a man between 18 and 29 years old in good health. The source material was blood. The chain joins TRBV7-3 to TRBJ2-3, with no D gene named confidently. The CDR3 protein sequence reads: CASSLKPSGPTDTQYF. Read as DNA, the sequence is TGTGCCAGCAGCTTAAAACCGTCAGGACCCACAGATACGCAGTATTTT.